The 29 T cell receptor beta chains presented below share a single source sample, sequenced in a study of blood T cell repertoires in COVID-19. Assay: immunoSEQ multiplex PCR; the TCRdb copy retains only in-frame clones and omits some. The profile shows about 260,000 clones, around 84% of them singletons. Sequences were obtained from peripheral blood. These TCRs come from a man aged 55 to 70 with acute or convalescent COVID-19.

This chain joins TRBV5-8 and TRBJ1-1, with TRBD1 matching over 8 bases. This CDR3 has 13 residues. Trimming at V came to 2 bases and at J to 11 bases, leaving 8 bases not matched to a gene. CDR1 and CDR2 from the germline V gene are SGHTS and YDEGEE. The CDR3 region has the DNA TGTGCCAGCAGCTTAGGACAGGGCCGTGACGCTTTCTTT. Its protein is CASSLGQGRDAFF.

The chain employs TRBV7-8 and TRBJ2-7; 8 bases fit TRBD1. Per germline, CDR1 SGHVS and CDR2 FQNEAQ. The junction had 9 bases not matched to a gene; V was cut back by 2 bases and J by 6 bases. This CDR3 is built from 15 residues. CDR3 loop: CASSLYGTGFGEQYF. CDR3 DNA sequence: TGTGCCAGCAGCTTATATGGGACAGGATTCGGCGAGCAGTACTTC.

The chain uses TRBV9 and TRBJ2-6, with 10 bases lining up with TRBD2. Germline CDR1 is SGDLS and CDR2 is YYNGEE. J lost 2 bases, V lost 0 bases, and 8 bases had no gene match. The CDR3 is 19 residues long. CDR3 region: CASSVGLAGGTAGANVLTF. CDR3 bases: TGTGCCAGCAGCGTAGGGTTAGCGGGGGGTACAGCTGGGGCCAACGTCCTGACTTTC.

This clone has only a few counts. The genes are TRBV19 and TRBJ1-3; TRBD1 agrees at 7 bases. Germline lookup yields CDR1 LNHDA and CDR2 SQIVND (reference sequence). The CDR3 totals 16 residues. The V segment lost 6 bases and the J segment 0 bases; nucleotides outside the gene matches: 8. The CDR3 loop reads CASRGTGALSGNTIYF. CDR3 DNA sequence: TGTGCCAGTAGAGGAACAGGGGCCCTCTCTGGAAACACCATATATTTT.

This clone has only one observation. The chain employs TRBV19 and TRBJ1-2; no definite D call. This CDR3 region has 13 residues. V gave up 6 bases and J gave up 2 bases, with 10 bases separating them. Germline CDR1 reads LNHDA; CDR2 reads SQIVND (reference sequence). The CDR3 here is CASSPGLNYGYTF. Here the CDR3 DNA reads TGTGCCAGTAGCCCAGGACTCAACTATGGCTACACCTTC.

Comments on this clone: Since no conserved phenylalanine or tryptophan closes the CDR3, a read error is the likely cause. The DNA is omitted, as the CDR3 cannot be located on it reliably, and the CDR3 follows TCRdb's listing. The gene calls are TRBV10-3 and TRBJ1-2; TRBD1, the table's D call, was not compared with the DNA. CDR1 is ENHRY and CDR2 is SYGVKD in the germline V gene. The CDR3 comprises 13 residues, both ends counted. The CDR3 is CAISEQQGPWRRV.

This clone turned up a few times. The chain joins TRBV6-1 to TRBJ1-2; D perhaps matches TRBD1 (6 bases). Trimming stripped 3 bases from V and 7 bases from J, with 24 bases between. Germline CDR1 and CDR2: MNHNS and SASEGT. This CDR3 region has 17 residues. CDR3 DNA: TGTGCCAGCAGTGAGATGTTAACGGACAGCACATTAGGTGGCTACACCTTC. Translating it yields CASSEMLTDSTLGGYTF.

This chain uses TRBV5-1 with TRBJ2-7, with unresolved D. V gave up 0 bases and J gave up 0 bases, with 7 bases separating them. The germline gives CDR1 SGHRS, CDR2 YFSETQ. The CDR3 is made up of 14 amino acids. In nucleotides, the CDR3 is TGCGCCAGCAGCTTGGACCTCAGCTCCTACGAGCAGTACTTC. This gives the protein CASSLDLSSYEQYF.

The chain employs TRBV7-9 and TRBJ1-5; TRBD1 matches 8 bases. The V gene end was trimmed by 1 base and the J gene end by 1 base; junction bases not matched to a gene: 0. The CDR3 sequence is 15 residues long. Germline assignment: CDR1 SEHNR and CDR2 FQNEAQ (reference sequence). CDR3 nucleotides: TGTGCCAGCAGCTTAGGACAGGGGAGCAATCAGCCCCAGCATTTT. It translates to CASSLGQGSNQPQHF.

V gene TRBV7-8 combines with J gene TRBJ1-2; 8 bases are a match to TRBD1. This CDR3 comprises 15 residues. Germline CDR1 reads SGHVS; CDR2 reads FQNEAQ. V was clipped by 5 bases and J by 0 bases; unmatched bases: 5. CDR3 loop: CASSPGQATNYGYTF. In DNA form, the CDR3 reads TGTGCCAGCAGCCCGGGACAGGCCACTAACTATGGCTACACCTTC.

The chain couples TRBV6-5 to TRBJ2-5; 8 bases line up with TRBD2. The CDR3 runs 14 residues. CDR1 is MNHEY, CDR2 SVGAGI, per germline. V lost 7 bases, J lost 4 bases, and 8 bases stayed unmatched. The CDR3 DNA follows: TGTGCCAGCAACACCGGGACTAGACGAGAGACCCAGTACTTC. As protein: CASNTGTRRETQYF.

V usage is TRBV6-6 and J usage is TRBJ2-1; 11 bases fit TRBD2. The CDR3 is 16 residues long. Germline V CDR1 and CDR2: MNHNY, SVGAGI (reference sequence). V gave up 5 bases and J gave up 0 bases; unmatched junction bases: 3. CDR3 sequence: CASSRLAGSSYNEQFF. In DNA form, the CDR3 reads TGTGCCAGCAGTAGACTAGCGGGGAGCTCCTACAATGAGCAGTTCTTC.

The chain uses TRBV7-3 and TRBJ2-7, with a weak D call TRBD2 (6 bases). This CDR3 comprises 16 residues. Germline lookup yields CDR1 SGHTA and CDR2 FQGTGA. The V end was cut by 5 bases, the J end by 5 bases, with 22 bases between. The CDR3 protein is CASSAQMGGFPHEQYF. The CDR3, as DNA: TGTGCCAGCAGCGCCCAAATGGGAGGTTTCCCCCACGAGCAGTACTTC.

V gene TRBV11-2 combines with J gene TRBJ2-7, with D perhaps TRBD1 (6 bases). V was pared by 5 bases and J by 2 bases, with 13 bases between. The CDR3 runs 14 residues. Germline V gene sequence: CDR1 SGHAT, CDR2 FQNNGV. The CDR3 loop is CASSRQDGAYEQYF. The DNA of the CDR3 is TGTGCCAGCAGCCGACAGGACGGAGCCTACGAGCAGTACTTC. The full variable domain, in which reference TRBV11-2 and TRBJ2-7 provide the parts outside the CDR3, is EAGVAQSPRYKIIEKRQSVAFWCNPISGHATLYWYQQILGQGPKLLIQFQNNGVVDDSQLPKDRFSAERLKGVDSTLKIQPAKLEDSAVYLCASSRQDGAYEQYFGPGTRLTVT.

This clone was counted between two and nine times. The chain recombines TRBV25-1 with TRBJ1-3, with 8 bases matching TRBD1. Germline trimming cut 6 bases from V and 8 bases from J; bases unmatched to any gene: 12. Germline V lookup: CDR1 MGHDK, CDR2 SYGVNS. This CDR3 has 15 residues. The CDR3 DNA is TGTGCCAGCAGCCAACCCCAGGGGGCTTACGACACCATATATTTT. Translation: CASSQPQGAYDTIYF. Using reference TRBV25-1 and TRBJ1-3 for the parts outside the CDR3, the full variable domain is EADIYQTPRYLVIGTGKKITLECSQTMGHDKMYWYQQDPGMELHLIHYSYGVNSTEKGDLSSESTVSRIRTEHFPLTLESARPSHTSQYLCASSQPQGAYDTIYFGEGSWLTVV.

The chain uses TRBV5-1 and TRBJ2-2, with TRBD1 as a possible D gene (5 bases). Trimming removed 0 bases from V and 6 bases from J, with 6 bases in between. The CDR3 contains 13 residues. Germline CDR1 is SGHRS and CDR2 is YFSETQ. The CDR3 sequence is CASSLVGAGELFF. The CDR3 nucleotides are TGCGCCAGCAGCTTGGTAGGGGCCGGGGAGCTGTTTTTT.

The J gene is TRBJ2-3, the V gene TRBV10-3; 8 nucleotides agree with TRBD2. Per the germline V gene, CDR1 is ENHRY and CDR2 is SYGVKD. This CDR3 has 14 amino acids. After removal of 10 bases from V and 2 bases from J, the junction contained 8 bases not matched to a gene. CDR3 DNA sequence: TGTGCCACCCGACTAGCGTTAAACACAGATACGCAGTATTTT. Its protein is CATRLALNTDTQYF.

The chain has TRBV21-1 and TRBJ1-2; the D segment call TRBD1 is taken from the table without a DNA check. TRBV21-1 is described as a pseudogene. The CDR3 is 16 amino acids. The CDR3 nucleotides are TGTGCCAGCCGGGGGGACAGGGGGCCCTTGGTCAGTGGCTACACCTTC. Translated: CASRGDRGPLVSGYTF.

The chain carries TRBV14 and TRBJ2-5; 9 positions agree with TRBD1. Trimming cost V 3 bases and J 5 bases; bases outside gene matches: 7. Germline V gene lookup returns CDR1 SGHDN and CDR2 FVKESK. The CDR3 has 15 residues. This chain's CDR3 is CASSHHRGRGETQYF. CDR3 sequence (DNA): TGTGCCAGCAGCCACCACAGGGGGCGAGGGGAGACCCAGTACTTC.

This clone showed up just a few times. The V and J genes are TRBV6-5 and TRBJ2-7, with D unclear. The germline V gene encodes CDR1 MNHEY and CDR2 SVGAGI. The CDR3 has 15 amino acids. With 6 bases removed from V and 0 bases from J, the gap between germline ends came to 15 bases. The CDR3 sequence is CASRIQPISSYEQYF. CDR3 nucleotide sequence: TGTGCCAGCAGAATACAGCCTATAAGCTCCTACGAGCAGTACTTC.

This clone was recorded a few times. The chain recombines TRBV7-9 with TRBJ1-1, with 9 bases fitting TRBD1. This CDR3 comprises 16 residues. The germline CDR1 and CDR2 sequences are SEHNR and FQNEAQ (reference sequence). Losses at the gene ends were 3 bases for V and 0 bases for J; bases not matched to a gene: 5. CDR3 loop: CASSFRTGEMNTEAFF. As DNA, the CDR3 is TGTGCCAGCAGCTTCCGGACAGGGGAAATGAACACTGAAGCTTTCTTT.

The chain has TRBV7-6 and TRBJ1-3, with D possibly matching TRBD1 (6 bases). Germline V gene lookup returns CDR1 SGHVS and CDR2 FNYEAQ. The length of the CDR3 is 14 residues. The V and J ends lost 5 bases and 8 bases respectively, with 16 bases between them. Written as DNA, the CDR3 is TGTGCCAGCAGCACTAAATACAGGGAAGACACCATATATTTT. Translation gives CASSTKYREDTIYF. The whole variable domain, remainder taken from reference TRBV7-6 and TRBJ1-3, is GAGVSQSPRYKVTKRGQDVALRCDPISGHVSLYWYRQALGQGPEFLTYFNYEAQQDKSGLPNDRFSAERPEGSISTLTIQRTEQRDSAMYRCASSTKYREDTIYFGEGSWLTVV.

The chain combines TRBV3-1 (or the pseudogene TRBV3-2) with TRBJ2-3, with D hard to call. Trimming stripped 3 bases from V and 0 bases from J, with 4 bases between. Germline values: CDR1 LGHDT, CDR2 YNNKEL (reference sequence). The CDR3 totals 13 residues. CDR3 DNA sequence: TGTGCCAGCAGCCACGTGAGCACAGATACGCAGTATTTT. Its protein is CASSHVSTDTQYF.

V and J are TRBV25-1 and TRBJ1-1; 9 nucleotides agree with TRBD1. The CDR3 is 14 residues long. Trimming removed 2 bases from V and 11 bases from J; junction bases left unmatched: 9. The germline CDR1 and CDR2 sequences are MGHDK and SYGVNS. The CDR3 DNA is TGTGCCAGCAGTGAAATGGGCGGGACAGGGACCGCTTTCTTT. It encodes CASSEMGGTGTAFF.

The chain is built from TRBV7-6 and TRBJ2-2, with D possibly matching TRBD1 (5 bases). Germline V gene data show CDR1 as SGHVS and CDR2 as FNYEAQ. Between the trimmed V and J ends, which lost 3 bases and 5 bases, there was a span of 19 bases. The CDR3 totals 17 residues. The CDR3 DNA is TGTGCCAGCAGCTTCGGGTCCCAGGGTTCCGGGACCGGGGAGCTGTTTTTT. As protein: CASSFGSQGSGTGELFF.

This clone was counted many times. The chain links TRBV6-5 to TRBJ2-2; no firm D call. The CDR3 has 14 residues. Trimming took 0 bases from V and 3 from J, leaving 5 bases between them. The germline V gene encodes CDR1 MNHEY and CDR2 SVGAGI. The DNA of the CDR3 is TGTGCCAGCAGTTACTCAGAGTACACCGGGGAGCTGTTTTTT. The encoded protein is CASSYSEYTGELFF.

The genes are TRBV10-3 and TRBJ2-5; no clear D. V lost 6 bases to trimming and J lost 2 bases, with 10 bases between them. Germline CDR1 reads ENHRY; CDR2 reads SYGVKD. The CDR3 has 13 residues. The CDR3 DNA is TGTGCCATCAGCTCGTCCGTACAAGAGACCCAGTACTTC. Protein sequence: CAISSSVQETQYF.

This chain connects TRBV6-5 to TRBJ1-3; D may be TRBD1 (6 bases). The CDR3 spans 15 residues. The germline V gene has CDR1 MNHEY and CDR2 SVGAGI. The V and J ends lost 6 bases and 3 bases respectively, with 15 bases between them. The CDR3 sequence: CASRPRGRSGNTIYF. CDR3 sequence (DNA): TGTGCCAGCAGACCTAGGGGGAGAAGTGGAAACACCATATATTTT.

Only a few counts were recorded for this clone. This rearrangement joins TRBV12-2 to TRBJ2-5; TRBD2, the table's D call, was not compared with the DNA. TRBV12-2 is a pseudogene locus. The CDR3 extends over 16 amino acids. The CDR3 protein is CASRLVTSGSGETQYF. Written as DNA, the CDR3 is TGTGCAAGTCGCTTAGTGACTAGCGGGAGTGGGGAGACCCAGTACTTC.